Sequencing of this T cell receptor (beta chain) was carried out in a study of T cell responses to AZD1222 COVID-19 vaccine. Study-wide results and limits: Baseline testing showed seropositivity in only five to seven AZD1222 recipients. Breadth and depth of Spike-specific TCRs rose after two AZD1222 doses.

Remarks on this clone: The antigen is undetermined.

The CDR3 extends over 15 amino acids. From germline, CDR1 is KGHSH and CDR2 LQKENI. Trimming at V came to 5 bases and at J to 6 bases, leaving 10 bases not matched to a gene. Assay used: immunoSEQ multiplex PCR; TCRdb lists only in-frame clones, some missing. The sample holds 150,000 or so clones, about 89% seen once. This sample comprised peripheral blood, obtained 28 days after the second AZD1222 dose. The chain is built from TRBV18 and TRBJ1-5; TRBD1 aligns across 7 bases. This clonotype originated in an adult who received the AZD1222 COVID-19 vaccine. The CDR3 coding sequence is TGTGCCAGCTCAAAGGGGGCACAAGGGGGTCAGCCCCAGCATTTT. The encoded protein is CASSKGAQGGQPQHF.